The clone carrying this T cell receptor beta chain has ten or more counts. This record belongs to a study of Graves' ophthalmopathy and Graves' hyperthyroidism. The TCR beta CDR3 regions underwent amplification from RNA transcripts. First-round RT-PCR employed HTBI primers, with a second-round multiplex PCR after it. TCRdb reanalysed the multiplex PCR reads using MiXCR and keeps one entry per CDR3 protein. The sample has roughly 420,000 distinct CDR3 sequences; around 20% are singletons. Germline V gene lookup returns CDR1 MNHEY and CDR2 SVGAGI. The CDR3 contains 14 residues. Trimming cost V 5 bases and J 7 bases; bases outside gene matches: 8. Stable hyperthyroid donors showed no ophthalmopathy during 18 months follow-up.

Material: peripheral blood. This chain connects TRBV6-5 to TRBJ1-5; 7 bases map to TRBD1. This TCR came from a woman younger than 30 with stable Graves' hyperthyroidism. The CDR3 DNA follows: TGTGCCAGCAGTACGACAGGGTTGGGCCAGCCCCAGCATTTT. Residues: CASSTTGLGQPQHF.